This TCR beta chain was sequenced for a study of shared clonotypes between healthy human individuals. Study background: CD4 naive cells filled three plates per donor, CD4 memory three, CD8 naive two and CD8 memory one.

All donors were Caucasian adults living in Nashville, Tennessee. About this clone itself: This sample also contains other DNA sequences that code for the same CDR3.

Clones were read by immunoSEQ multiplex PCR, and TCRdb kept only the in-frame ones, dropping some. This table has fewer than 2.5 million clones, 93% appearing once. Germline V gene sequence: CDR1 SGHNT, CDR2 YYREEE (reference sequence). This CDR3 is 15 amino acids long. Trimming removed 0 bases from V and 3 bases from J; junction bases left unmatched: 2. This chain links TRBV5-4 with TRBJ2-1; 8 bases map to TRBD2. Sequenced: naive CD4+ T cells from PBMCs. Subset meaning: CD45RA+ positively selected. This TCR was sampled from a man younger than 30 in good health. Some clones in this sample may be carry-over from other donors' samples. CDR3 amino acids: CASSLAGTSYNEQFF. CDR3 DNA sequence: TGTGCCAGCAGCTTGGCCGGGACTAGCTACAATGAGCAGTTCTTC.